The sequence of this TCR beta chain was determined in a study of shared clonotypes between healthy human individuals (dated by TCRdb to the early 2020s). In the study overall: The cohort included three men and two women between 18 and 49 years of age. Different laboratories and diverse techniques were used to prepare libraries and sequence TCR repertoires, to increase sequencing depth and limit assay-specific biases. Leukapheresis yielded between about 0.9 and 9.5 billion PBMCs per donor. For each donor, three plates each were used for CD4 naive and CD4 memory, two plates were used for CD8 naive, and one plate was used for CD8 memory. To estimate repertoire size and how much clonotypes are shared between individuals, the study performed deep sequencing of blood TCR repertoires from five healthy adults. The paper as a whole reports these results and caveats: The genetic and exposure-history diversity represented was limited by the small number of donors. Only blood was sampled, and tissue TCR repertoires likely differ from those in blood. Roughly 5% of naive CD4, 3.5% of naive CD8, approximately 2.2% of memory CD4, and 0.4% of memory CD8 clonotypes were shared across several donors. Larger estimated clonotype richness was generally found for naive subsets than for memory subsets. Compared with non-shared clonotypes, clonotypes shared by all four sorted-subset donors had higher generation probabilities. Pairwise subsampling indicated that sequencing depth was expected to affect the degree of clonotype sharing among donors. Incomplete sequencing was indicated by rarefaction of sorted-subset datasets, despite the large sequencing depth.

Healthy HIV-negative adults with no recently reported acute infections or vaccinations were included as donors. Only Caucasian adults living in Nashville, Tennessee, USA were represented among the donors. Magnetic negative selection was used to enrich CD4+ T cells, after which naive cells were positively selected on CD45RA and the negative fraction became the memory subset. Blood was obtained by leukapheresis, after which PBMCs were separated by Ficoll-Histopaque density gradient centrifugation and cryopreserved in liquid nitrogen vapor phase. Purity and quantity of every magnetically sorted T cell population were checked by analytical flow cytometry. Genomic DNA was isolated from each sorted fraction and quantified by UV absorbance on a Nanodrop 2000c. Using the deep immunoSEQ assay, TCR CDR3 regions were amplified from genomic DNA by multiplex PCR. For each cell subset, the extracted genomic DNA was distributed evenly across all wells of several immunoSEQ 96-well plates, and each plate served as one replicate. Each replicate PCR for sorted subsets received about 0.2 ug genomic DNA, equal to about 30,000 T cell genomes. The purified libraries were quantified using a Qubit 3.0 fluorometer, sized with a Bioanalyzer 2100, and then quantified again using the KAPA Library Quantification kit. Every immunoSEQ 96-well plate was sequenced on a separate single-read 150-cycle Illumina NextSeq 550 flow cell. Per the authors' processing: The immunoSEQ output contained only junctional sequences without quality scores, so filtering could not match that applied to full-length reads. To assign V/J genes and CDR3, sequences were annotated against IMGT germline references using PyIR, a Python wrapper for IgBLAST v1.9. Reads were filtered out if the reads had weak V/J assignments (E-value above 1e-6), no CDR3, stop codons, out-of-frame junctions, or ambiguous translated residues. V3J clonotypes were defined by identical inferred V gene, J gene, and CDR3 amino acid sequence. The percentage overlap between two repertoires was calculated by dividing the number of shared unique clonotypes by the size of the smaller repertoire. Richness of each repertoire was evaluated using RTK rarefaction, the Chao1 estimator, and Recon v2.1 estimates of unobserved clonotypes. Generation probabilities for all TCRbeta clonotypes obtained by the gDNA method from a handful of donors were computed using OLGA. TCRdb stores this immuneACCESS table with in-frame sequences only. Part of the clones is absent; in the studies checked, under half of the shortfall reflects unresolved V genes, and no reason is known for the rest. V, J and clone size are those of that table, while D and trimming were read from the DNA. In all, the sample holds over a million clones, and 75% to 85% of those were seen once. The ten largest clones represent more than 0.5% of the sample.

With regard to this clone: Its binding antigen is unknown. Base quality data are lacking; no much larger clone is found one base away. This specimen includes other DNA sequences encoding the same CDR3.

The sequencing input was memory CD4+ T cells from PBMCs. Explained via the paper, the cell subset or site label denotes: CD45RA-negative fraction. This receptor was taken from a man between 18 and 29 years old in good health. Some clones in this sample may be carry-over from other donors' samples.

The sequence in DNA is TGTGCCAGCAGTTTGGGACTAGCGGGAGGAACAGATACGCAGTATTTT. This sequence encodes CASSLGLAGGTDTQYF. This sequence uses TRBV28 and TRBJ2-3; the junction holds 15 bases that match TRBD2. Here V drops 3 bases and J drops 3 bases, and the junction holds 1 base not matched to any gene. From a lookup of the germline V gene, CDR1 and CDR2 are MDHEN and SYDVKM. There are 16 amino acids in the CDR3, from cysteine to phenylalanine inclusive. Only CDR3 DNA remains: 48 bases, in frame from the first base.